This TCR beta chain emerged from a study of blood T cell repertoires in COVID-19. About the study: COVID-19 samples from acute and convalescent phases originated in the United States, Italy and Spain. PBMCs, B-cell-depleted T cells, or T cells provided the cDNA or gDNA that made up the material.

In the original workflow: Amplification with reference gene primers provided the estimates of nucleated cell counts. Repertoires were generated with immunoSEQ multiplex PCR, while TCRdb's copy carries only in-frame clones and drops some. The V and J calls and the clone size are those of that table, but D and trimming were determined from the DNA. The sample lists tens of thousands of clones; 75% to 90% were seen once. Germline V lookup: CDR1 SGHKS, CDR2 YYEKEE (reference sequence). This CDR3 has 16 residues. The V and J ends lost 4 bases and 2 bases, in that order; junction bases with no gene match: 12.

Specimen: peripheral blood. This sequence was found in an older man with acute or convalescent COVID-19. The genes are TRBV5-5 and TRBJ2-7, with TRBD2 identical over 7 bases. The CDR3 DNA is TGTGCCAGCAGCCAGAGCGGGACTACTTCCACCTACGAGCAGTACTTC. Translated: CASSQSGTTSTYEQYF. The whole variable domain, filled in from reference TRBV5-5 and TRBJ2-7, reads DAGVTQSPTHLIKTRGQQVTLRCSPISGHKSVSWYQQVLGQGPQFIFQYYEKEERGRGNFPDRFSARQFPNYSSELNVNALLLGDSALYLCASSQSGTTSTYEQYFGPGTRLTVT.